The 30 T cell receptor beta chains presented below share a single source sample, sequenced in a study of CD8+ T cells in alopecia areata. Isolated RNA was reverse transcribed into cDNA used as the sequencing template. Using immunoSEQ multiplex PCR, the repertoire was profiled, and TCRdb retains in-frame clones only, with some absent. The table lists 110,000 to 150,000 clones, approximately 49% of them singletons. The specimen comprised CD4+ T cells sorted from blood, sampled at week 0. The receptors derive from a human donor with alopecia areata.

V usage is TRBV29-1 and J usage is TRBJ1-1; D is possibly TRBD1 (6 bases). This CDR3 comprises 14 residues. Germline-derived CDR1 and CDR2 are SQVTM and ANQGSEA. Deletions cut 7 bases from V and 5 bases from J, with 20 bases between. CDR3 in DNA: TGCAGCGCTACCAATCAGCAGGGGAGAACTGAAGCTTTCTTT. Protein: CSATNQQGRTEAFF.

V and J are TRBV7-3 and TRBJ2-2; tentatively, D is TRBD1 (6 bases). V dropped 7 bases and J dropped 7 bases, with 16 bases sitting between them. Germline assignment: CDR1 SGHTA and CDR2 FQGTGA. This CDR3 spans 14 amino acids. In nucleotides, the CDR3 is TGTGCCAGCACCCCAACAGGGACGAGCGGGGAGCTGTTTTTT. It codes for CASTPTGTSGELFF.

This clone was seen more than once but under ten times. This sequence joins TRBV7-8 and TRBJ2-6, with D uncertain. From germline, CDR1 is SGHVS and CDR2 FQNEAQ. The CDR3 length is 16 residues. The V end was cut by 1 base, the J end by 0 bases, with 7 bases between. CDR3 nucleotide sequence: TGTGCCAGCAGCTTAGTCTCCACCTCTGGGGCCAACGTCCTGACTTTC. Protein sequence: CASSLVSTSGANVLTF.

The chain employs TRBV7-3 and TRBJ2-5; 9 bases match TRBD1. Germline trimming cut 1 base from V and 5 bases from J; bases unmatched to any gene: 8. CDR3 length equals 16 residues. Germline CDR1 and CDR2: SGHTA and FQGTGA. The chain's CDR3 is CASSLNGGQGIETQYF. DNA for the CDR3: TGTGCCAGCAGCTTAAATGGCGGACAGGGGATTGAGACCCAGTACTTC.

The V and J genes are TRBV5-1 and TRBJ1-2, with D possibly being TRBD1 (5 bases). Trimming removed 5 bases from V and 7 bases from J, with 18 bases in between. The CDR3 spans 14 residues. CDR1 and CDR2 (germline): SGHRS, YFSETQ. This CDR3 is CASSIRGIRSGYTF. CDR3 bases: TGCGCCAGCAGTATTCGGGGGATCCGGTCTGGCTACACCTTC.

This clone has only a few counts. The chain joins TRBV7-3 to TRBJ2-5; a possible D gene is TRBD1 (6 bases). Trimming took 4 bases from V and 4 from J, leaving 19 bases between them. This CDR3 is 16 amino acids long. Germline V gives CDR1 SGHTA, CDR2 FQGTGA. Here the CDR3 reads CASSSRGSPMRETQYF. The DNA of the CDR3 is TGTGCCAGCAGCTCAAGGGGGAGCCCAATGCGAGAGACCCAGTACTTC.

The V gene is TRBV4-1, the J gene TRBJ2-7; the D gene is possibly TRBD2 (6 bases). CDR1 MGHRA and CDR2 YSYEKL come from the germline V gene. Trimming shortened V by 3 bases and J by 1 base, and 7 bases separated the two germline ends. The CDR3 runs to 13 residues. CDR3 amino acids: CASSHGLSYEQYF. CDR3 nucleotides: TGCGCCAGCAGCCACGGACTATCCTACGAGCAGTACTTC.

This clone appeared a few times. V and J are TRBV7-3 and TRBJ2-3; 14 bases fit TRBD2. Losses at the gene ends were 6 bases for V and 14 bases for J; bases not matched to a gene: 10. CDR1 and CDR2 from the germline V gene are SGHTA and FQGTGA. The CDR3 runs 14 residues. As DNA, the CDR3 is TGTGCCAGCAGACAATCGGGACTAGCGGGAGCAAGGTATTTT. Residues: CASRQSGLAGARYF. Supplemented by reference TRBV7-3 and TRBJ2-3, the full variable domain reads GAGVSQTPSNKVTEKGKYVELRCDPISGHTALYWYRQSLGQGPEFLIYFQGTGAADDSGLPNDRFFAVRPEGSVSTLKIQRTERGDSAVYLCASRQSGLAGARYFGPGTRLTVL.

This clone has just a few counts. The chain recombines TRBV6-1 with TRBJ2-3; 9 nucleotides agree with TRBD2. CDR3 size: 16 residues. Germline lookup yields CDR1 MNHNS and CDR2 SASEGT. After removal of 4 bases from V and 1 base from J, the junction contained 6 bases not matched to a gene. Here the CDR3 DNA reads TGTGCCAGCAGTGCCCCTAGCGGGAAAGGCACAGATACGCAGTATTTT. Amino acids: CASSAPSGKGTDTQYF.

The gene calls are TRBV29-1 and TRBJ1-2; D unclear. V lost 6 bases and J 2 bases, leaving 7 bases between the germline ends. The germline CDR1 and CDR2 sequences are SQVTM and ANQGSEA. The CDR3 loop spans 11 amino acids. CDR3 nucleotide sequence: TGCAGCGTCCAGGCCAACTATGGCTACACCTTC. This gives the protein CSVQANYGYTF.

V is TRBV4-2 and J is TRBJ2-7; 10 nucleotides agree with TRBD2. Germline CDR1 reads LGHNA; CDR2 reads YNFKEQ. The CDR3 covers 19 residues. With 0 bases clipped from V and 5 bases from J, the junction kept 16 bases outside the gene matches. The CDR3 loop reads CASSQDSAASGRSSHEQYF. DNA of the CDR3: TGTGCCAGCAGCCAAGATTCAGCGGCTAGCGGGAGAAGCAGCCACGAGCAGTACTTC.

This chain joins TRBV5-1 and TRBJ1-5; D remains unclear. Trimming removed 4 bases from V and 6 bases from J, with 14 bases in between. Germline V lookup: CDR1 SGHRS, CDR2 YFSETQ. The CDR3 loop spans 14 amino acids. The CDR3 region is CASSPRSGSQPQHF. DNA of the CDR3: TGCGCCAGCAGCCCTCGCAGTGGGTCTCAGCCCCAGCATTTT.

This clone has only a few counts. The same CDR3 also results from other DNA sequences found in this sample. This chain links TRBV29-1 with TRBJ2-2, with D perhaps matching TRBD2 (6 bases). The CDR3 is made up of 14 amino acids. Trimming removed 4 bases from V and 0 bases from J, with 9 bases in between. The germline CDR1 and CDR2 sequences are SQVTM and ANQGSEA. For the CDR3, the DNA is TGCAGCGTTGGGAGCGGGTCGAACACCGGGGAGCTGTTTTTT. Protein product: CSVGSGSNTGELFF.

V is TRBV19 and J is TRBJ1-2; the D gene is possibly TRBD1 (5 bases). Trimming left V 5 bases short and J 8 bases short, with 21 bases between. Germline lookup yields CDR1 LNHDA and CDR2 SQIVND (reference sequence). This CDR3 is built from 15 residues. The CDR3 loop reads CASSPRGGPGTGYTF. CDR3 in DNA: TGTGCCAGTAGTCCCCGGGGAGGACCAGGGACCGGCTACACCTTC. The whole variable domain, filled in from reference TRBV19 and TRBJ1-2, reads DGGITQSPKYLFRKEGQNVTLSCEQNLNHDAMYWYRQDPGQGLRLIYYSQIVNDFQKGDIAEGYSVSREKKESFPLTVTSAQKNPTAFYLCASSPRGGPGTGYTFGSGTRLTVV.

In its sample, this clone was seen a few times. This chain joins TRBV4-1 and TRBJ1-1; no reliable D call. The CDR3 has 15 residues. CDR1 and CDR2 (germline): MGHRA, YSYEKL. V was trimmed by 1 base and J by 0 bases, leaving 9 bases between them. DNA of the CDR3: TGCGCCAGCAGCCAAGTTCCTTCGGTGAACACTGAAGCTTTCTTT. This gives the protein CASSQVPSVNTEAFF.

This chain joins TRBV5-1 and TRBJ2-7; weak D call: TRBD1 (6 bases). This CDR3 is built from 14 residues. V lost 5 bases and J 4 bases, leaving 16 bases between the germline ends. The V gene's germline CDR1 is SGHRS and CDR2 YFSETQ. This CDR3 is CASSWTVEPYEQYF. The CDR3 DNA reads as TGCGCCAGCAGTTGGACAGTTGAACCTTACGAGCAGTACTTC.

V gene TRBV7-9 combines with J gene TRBJ2-6; 7 positions agree with TRBD1. This CDR3 is built from 15 residues. Trimming cost V 5 bases and J 4 bases; bases outside gene matches: 5. From germline, CDR1 is SEHNR and CDR2 FQNEAQ (reference sequence). The CDR3 here is CASSPTGAGANVLTF. The CDR3 DNA follows: TGTGCCAGCAGCCCTACAGGGGCGGGGGCCAACGTCCTGACTTTC.

The rearrangement links TRBV29-1 to TRBJ2-5, with no clear D. CDR3 length equals 11 residues. The germline V gene encodes CDR1 SQVTM and CDR2 ANQGSEA. Trimming stripped 5 bases from V and 5 bases from J, with 9 bases between. The CDR3 region is CSVSPIETQYF. CDR3 in DNA: TGCAGCGTTTCTCCGATCGAGACCCAGTACTTC.

The chain employs TRBV29-1 and TRBJ1-2; D not resolved. Trimming removed 3 bases from V and 4 bases from J, with 12 bases in between. The germline V gene has CDR1 SQVTM and CDR2 ANQGSEA. The CDR3 is 13 residues long. CDR3 residues: CSVDRVEGYGYTF. CDR3 DNA: TGCAGCGTTGATAGGGTGGAGGGCTATGGCTACACCTTC.

The sample holds one count of this clone. The CDR3 coding sequence is TGTGCCAGTAGAACCCCGGGACGGTCCTATGGCTACACCTTC. It translates to CASRTPGRSYGYTF. The chain couples TRBV19 to TRBJ1-2, with a tentative D call TRBD1 (5 bases). Deletions cut 6 bases from V and 4 bases from J, with 15 bases between. The CDR3 covers 14 residues. Germline V lookup: CDR1 LNHDA, CDR2 SQIVND (reference sequence). Combining the CDR3 with reference TRBV19 and TRBJ1-2 gives the whole variable domain DGGITQSPKYLFRKEGQNVTLSCEQNLNHDAMYWYRQDPGQGLRLIYYSQIVNDFQKGDIAEGYSVSREKKESFPLTVTSAQKNPTAFYLCASRTPGRSYGYTFGSGTRLTVV.

The chain uses TRBV2 and TRBJ2-3; D is perhaps TRBD1 (6 bases). The CDR3 covers 14 residues. Per germline, CDR1 SNHLY and CDR2 FYNNEI. Trimming removed 6 bases at V and 4 bases at J, with 14 bases between. The CDR3 DNA follows: TGTGCCAGCAGCGCAATATACAGGGCAGATACGCAGTATTTT. Its translation is CASSAIYRADTQYF.

V is TRBV18 and J is TRBJ1-5; possible D gene TRBD1, 5 bases. The germline V gene encodes CDR1 KGHSH and CDR2 LQKENI. The CDR3 covers 13 residues. Trimming took off 0 bases at V and 7 bases at J, with 7 bases between the two ends. The CDR3 reads CASSPPQGQPQHF. The CDR3 DNA is TGTGCCAGCTCACCACCGCAGGGACAGCCCCAGCATTTT. Complete variable domain (other parts from reference TRBV18 and TRBJ1-5): NAGVMQNPRHLVRRRGQEARLRCSPMKGHSHVYWYRQLPEEGLKFMVYLQKENIIDESGMPKERFSAEFPKEGPSILRIQQVVRGDSAAYFCASSPPQGQPQHFGDGTRLSIL.

In this sample, this clone turned up a few times. This chain uses TRBV20-1 with TRBJ1-1; a weak D match, TRBD1 (5 bases). Germline V lookup: CDR1 DFQATT, CDR2 SNEGSKA (reference sequence). The CDR3 consists of 8 residues. The CDR3 protein is CRGPEAFF. The CDR3 region has the DNA TGCAGGGGGCCTGAAGCTTTCTTT.

This clone has only a few counts. The chain carries TRBV15 and TRBJ1-2; D is ambiguous. This CDR3 comprises 16 residues. Trimming removed 0 bases at V and 5 bases at J, with 16 bases between. The germline gives CDR1 LNHNV, CDR2 YYDKDF (reference sequence). CDR3 nucleotides: TGTGCCACCAGCAGAGAACCCCGTGCAGGCTTTTATGGCTACACCTTC. It encodes CATSREPRAGFYGYTF. Full variable domain (rest looked up from reference TRBV15 and TRBJ1-2): DAMVIQNPRYQVTQFGKPVTLSCSQTLNHNVMYWYQQKSSQAPKLLFHYYDKDFNNEADTPDNFQSRRPNTSFCFLDIRSPGLGDTAMYLCATSREPRAGFYGYTFGSGTRLTVV.

This chain uses TRBV14 with TRBJ1-1; 8 bases are shared with TRBD1. The CDR3 contains 13 residues. Germline V gene data show CDR1 as SGHDN and CDR2 as FVKESK. The V and J ends lost 4 bases and 10 bases, in that order; junction bases with no gene match: 8. CDR3 in amino acids: CASSPYRGGAAFF. The CDR3 bases are TGTGCCAGCAGCCCCTACAGGGGGGGGGCAGCTTTCTTT.

The chain employs TRBV7-2 and TRBJ2-4; 10 nucleotides align to TRBD2. J gave up 15 bases and V 5 bases, and 16 bases lay outside the gene matches. The CDR3 extends over 15 amino acids. Germline loops: CDR1 SGHTA, CDR2 FQGNSA. Here the CDR3 reads CASSQQRLAGGLRYF. CDR3 sequence (DNA): TGTGCCAGCAGCCAACAAAGACTAGCGGGCGGGTTACGGTACTTC.

This clone was detected only once. The V gene is TRBV29-1, the J gene TRBJ1-1; 10 bases map to TRBD1. CDR3 size: 14 residues. V was clipped by 4 bases and J by 4 bases; unmatched bases: 6. The germline V gene encodes CDR1 SQVTM and CDR2 ANQGSEA. The CDR3 spells CSVGGGQGITEAFF. In DNA form, the CDR3 reads TGCAGCGTTGGTGGGGGACAGGGGATCACTGAAGCTTTCTTT.

Only a few counts were recorded for this clone. The J gene is TRBJ1-5, the V gene TRBV29-1; no clear D. Germline lookup yields CDR1 SQVTM and CDR2 ANQGSEA. The CDR3 spans 13 residues. This chain's CDR3 is CNLRGRFNQPQHF. DNA of the CDR3: TGCAACCTCCGAGGGAGATTCAATCAGCCCCAGCATTTT.

This rearrangement joins TRBV6-5 to TRBJ1-2, with D perhaps TRBD1 (5 bases). Trimming stripped 11 bases from V and 6 bases from J, with 19 bases between. This CDR3 is 13 amino acids long. CDR1 and CDR2 from the germline V gene are MNHEY and SVGAGI. The CDR3 here is CALRRGDGDGYTF. The CDR3 coding sequence is TGTGCCCTCAGACGAGGGGATGGCGATGGCTACACCTTC.

V is TRBV6-5 and J is TRBJ2-3; 7 bases map to TRBD1. J was trimmed by 8 bases and V by 6 bases; bases with no gene match: 8. CDR1 is MNHEY, CDR2 SVGAGI, per germline. The CDR3 contains 13 residues. The CDR3 DNA reads TGTGCCAGCAGCGCAGGACAGGCTGTTACGCAGTATTTT. Translation gives CASSAGQAVTQYF.